The 17 T cell receptor beta chains listed next were all sequenced from one sample in a study of blood T cells in healthy people across ages. PCR was performed a second time for about 7 to 11 cycles using a sample-barcoded 5' primer and a J-beta primer mix. TCRdb re-called the 5' RACE reads through MiXCR, storing one row per CDR3 protein. The data show around 990,000 distinct CDR3 sequences, approximately 25% seen once. The data were also submitted as part of a second study, on T cells of mothers and their children.

The sequenced sample was blood. The receptors shown here come from a girl aged 2 to 10 in good health.

In its sample, this clonotype was seen many times. The chain recombines TRBV29-1 with TRBJ1-1; tentatively, D is TRBD1 (6 bases). Germline loops: CDR1 SQVTM, CDR2 ANQGSEA. V dropped 4 bases and J dropped 5 bases, with 11 bases sitting between them. The CDR3 totals 12 residues. CDR3 amino acids: CSVGTGRTEAFF. In DNA, the CDR3 is TGCAGCGTTGGTACAGGGCGTACTGAAGCTTTCTTT. Based on the CDR3 plus reference TRBV29-1 and TRBJ1-1, the full variable domain is SAVISQKPSRDICQRGTSLTIQCQVDSQVTMMFWYRQQPGQSLTLIATANQGSEATYESGFVIDKFPISRPNLTFSTLTVSNMSPEDSSIYLCSVGTGRTEAFFGQGTRLTVV.

This clonotype was recorded a few times. The V call is TRBV9, the J call TRBJ1-4; TRBD1 agrees at 7 bases. CDR1 and CDR2 (germline): SGDLS, YYNGEE. This CDR3 spans 16 amino acids. The J segment lost 8 bases and the V segment lost 0 bases, leaving 10 bases of the junction unmatched. The CDR3 loop reads CASSVAGQVWGEKLFF. For the CDR3, the DNA is TGTGCCAGCAGCGTAGCCGGACAGGTTTGGGGGGAAAAACTGTTTTTT.

This clonotype was observed at least ten times. V usage is TRBV5-1 and J usage is TRBJ2-7; the match to TRBD1 covers 7 bases. The CDR3 totals 14 residues. Trimming took 2 bases from V and 3 from J; bases not matched to a gene: 5. CDR1 SGHRS and CDR2 YFSETQ come from the germline V gene. The CDR3 loop reads CASSFSGTDYEQYF. The DNA of the CDR3 is TGCGCCAGCAGCTTCTCCGGGACAGACTACGAGCAGTACTTC.

A few counts support this clonotype. The CDR3 DNA reads TGTGCCAGCTTTCCGGGGGCTAGTCGGGCCAATGAGCAGTTCTTC. This encodes CASFPGASRANEQFF. The gene calls are TRBV6-1 and TRBJ2-1; D may match TRBD1 or TRBD2 (6 bases each). The germline V gene encodes CDR1 MNHNS and CDR2 SASEGT. The CDR3 is 15 amino acids. Trimming pared 8 bases from V and 6 bases from J, leaving 20 bases between.

Of note for this clonotype: One end of the junction is discordant with germline, which a read error may explain. The chain links TRBV12-3 or TRBV12-4 to TRBJ2-1, with D uncertain. The CDR3 spans 12 residues. The CDR3 spells CASSLVGHEQFF. For the CDR3, the DNA is TGTGCCAGCAGCTTAGTTGGCCATGAGCAGTTCTTC.

V is TRBV24-1 and J is TRBJ2-2; TRBD1 matches 7 bases. The trim removed 4 bases at V and 11 bases at J, leaving 15 bases unmatched. The germline V gene encodes CDR1 KGHDR and CDR2 SFDVKD. The CDR3 is 16 amino acids. The CDR3 protein is CATSDRPGTVGDELFF. The CDR3 DNA follows: TGTGCCACCAGTGACCGACCTGGGACAGTCGGGGATGAGCTGTTTTTT.

This clonotype was counted between two and nine times. The chain combines TRBV6-5 with TRBJ2-3, with D tentatively TRBD2 (6 bases). The germline V gene has CDR1 MNHEY and CDR2 SVGAGI. V lost 0 bases to trimming and J lost 1 base, with 17 bases between them. This CDR3 is 18 amino acids long. For the CDR3, the DNA is TGTGCCAGCAGTTACTCGGGTTCCGGGACTCTTGGCACAGATACGCAGTATTTT. Translation gives CASSYSGSGTLGTDTQYF.

In its sample, this clonotype was seen a few times. The rearrangement uses TRBV28 and TRBJ2-5, with D maybe TRBD2 (5 bases). The closer fit of TRBJ2-7 to the DNA end suggests the J call may be wrong. Germline V gives CDR1 MDHEN, CDR2 SYDVKM. The CDR3 is 13 residues long. The CDR3 DNA reads TGTGCCAGCGGGAGCAGTACCTCCTACGAGCAGTACTTC. Translated, it gives CASGSSTSYEQYF.

This clonotype came up a few times. The chain couples TRBV11-2 to TRBJ2-4; the match to TRBD2 covers 10 bases. There are 15 residues in the CDR3. CDR1 and CDR2 (germline): SGHAT, FQNNGV. V shed 3 bases, J shed 8 bases, and the junction held 7 bases outside the gene matches. This chain's CDR3 is CASSLVAGGLDIQYF. DNA for the CDR3: TGTGCCAGCAGCTTGGTAGCGGGGGGCCTAGACATTCAGTACTTC.

This clonotype showed up just a few times. This chain connects TRBV7-2 to TRBJ2-1; D is possibly TRBD2 (5 bases). Germline V lookup: CDR1 SGHTA, CDR2 FQGNSA. There are 13 residues in the CDR3. V lost 5 bases and J lost 6, with 11 bases in between. The CDR3 sequence: CASSTSSLNEQFF. CDR3 DNA sequence: TGTGCCAGCAGCACATCTAGCCTCAATGAGCAGTTCTTC.

The CDR3 spells CASSPRKGTGPNTQYF. The DNA of the CDR3 is TGTGCCAGCAGCCCCCGAAAAGGGACAGGACCCAATACGCAGTATTTT. The genes are TRBV14 and TRBJ2-3; 8 bases match TRBD1. The V gene's germline CDR1 is SGHDN and CDR2 FVKESK. Trimming removed 4 bases from V and 7 bases from J; junction bases left unmatched: 13. This CDR3 spans 16 amino acids.

This chain links TRBV21-1 with TRBJ2-5; the table names TRBD1, a call not compared with the DNA. TRBV21-1 is given as a pseudogene. The CDR3 runs 12 residues. For the CDR3, the DNA is TGTGCCAGCGAACAGGGTTTGGAGACCCAGTACTTC. Amino acids: CASEQGLETQYF.

The chain uses TRBV5-1 and TRBJ2-1; TRBD2 aligns across 10 bases. The J segment lost 0 bases and the V segment lost 7 bases, leaving 16 bases of the junction unmatched. The CDR3 consists of 19 residues. The germline V gene encodes CDR1 SGHRS and CDR2 YFSETQ. The CDR3 DNA reads as TGCGCCAGCGGATGGGGTAGCGGGAGGACAGCCGTCTCCTACAATGAGCAGTTCTTC. This gives the protein CASGWGSGRTAVSYNEQFF. Filled out from reference TRBV5-1 and TRBJ2-1, the complete variable domain reads KAGVTQTPRYLIKTRGQQVTLSCSPISGHRSVSWYQQTPGQGLQFLFEYFSETQRNKGNFPGRFSGRQFSNSRSEMNVSTLELGDSALYLCASGWGSGRTAVSYNEQFFGPGTRLTVL.

The genes are TRBV24-1 and TRBJ2-1, with a possible D match to TRBD1 (6 bases). The germline V gene encodes CDR1 KGHDR and CDR2 SFDVKD. Trimming left V 9 bases short and J 5 bases short, with 16 bases between. The CDR3 runs to 14 residues. CDR3 residues: CATGSGEWDNEQFF. DNA of the CDR3: TGTGCCACCGGCTCAGGGGAATGGGACAATGAGCAGTTCTTC.

The chain has TRBV13 and TRBJ1-2; possibly TRBD1 for D (5 bases). The germline gives CDR1 PRHDT, CDR2 FYEKMQ (reference sequence). This CDR3 has 14 residues. With 1 base removed from V and 7 bases from J, the gap between germline ends came to 13 bases. The CDR3 DNA follows: TGTGCCAGCAGCTTAGAAGGGGCGTCGGGTGGCTACACCTTC. Its translation is CASSLEGASGGYTF.

The chain couples TRBV29-1 to TRBJ2-5; D ambiguous. The end of the DNA is better explained by TRBJ2-1, so the J call may be wrong. CDR1 is SQVTM and CDR2 is ANQGSEA in the germline V gene. CDR3 size: 15 residues. The CDR3 region is CSVESRPSLYNEQFF. The CDR3 coding sequence is TGCAGCGTAGAGAGTCGGCCCAGTTTGTACAATGAGCAGTTCTTC.

This chain joins TRBV6-2 or TRBV6-3 and TRBJ1-2, with TRBD1 identical over 8 bases. Per germline, CDR1 MNHEY and CDR2 SVGEGT. This CDR3 has 15 amino acids. V lost 5 bases to trimming and J lost 4 bases; unmatched junction nucleotides: 9. The CDR3 region is CASSDAGTGTYGYTF. The CDR3 nucleotides read TGTGCCAGCAGTGACGCCGGGACAGGAACCTATGGCTACACCTTC.